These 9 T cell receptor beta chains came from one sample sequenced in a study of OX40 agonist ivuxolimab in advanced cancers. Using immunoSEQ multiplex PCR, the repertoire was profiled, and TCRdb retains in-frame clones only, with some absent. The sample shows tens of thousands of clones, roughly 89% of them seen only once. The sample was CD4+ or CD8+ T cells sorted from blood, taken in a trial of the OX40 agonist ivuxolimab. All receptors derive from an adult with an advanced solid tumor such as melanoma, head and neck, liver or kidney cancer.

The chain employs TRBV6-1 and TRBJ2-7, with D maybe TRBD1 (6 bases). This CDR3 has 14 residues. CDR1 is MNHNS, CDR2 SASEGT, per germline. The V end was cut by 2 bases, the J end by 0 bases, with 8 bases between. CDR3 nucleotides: TGTGCCAGCAGTGAACAGGGGAGCTCCTACGAGCAGTACGTC. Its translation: CASSEQGSSYEQYV.

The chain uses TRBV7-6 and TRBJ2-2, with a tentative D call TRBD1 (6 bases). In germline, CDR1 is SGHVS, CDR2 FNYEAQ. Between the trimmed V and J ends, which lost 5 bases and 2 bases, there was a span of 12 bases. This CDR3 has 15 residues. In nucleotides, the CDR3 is TGTGCCAGCAGCCGTGGACAGTCTAACACCGGGGAGCTGTTTTTT. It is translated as CASSRGQSNTGELFF.

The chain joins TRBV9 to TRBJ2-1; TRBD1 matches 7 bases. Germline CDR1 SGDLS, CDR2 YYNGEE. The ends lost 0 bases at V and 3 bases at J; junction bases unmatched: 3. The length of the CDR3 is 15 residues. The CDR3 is CASSVGGGHYNEQFF. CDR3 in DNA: TGTGCCAGCAGCGTAGGAGGGGGCCACTACAATGAGCAGTTCTTC. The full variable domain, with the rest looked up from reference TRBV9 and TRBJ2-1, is DSGVTQTPKHLITATGQRVTLRCSPRSGDLSVYWYQQSLDQGLQFLIQYYNGEERAKGNILERFSAQQFPDLHSELNLSSLELGDSALYFCASSVGGGHYNEQFFGPGTRLTVL.

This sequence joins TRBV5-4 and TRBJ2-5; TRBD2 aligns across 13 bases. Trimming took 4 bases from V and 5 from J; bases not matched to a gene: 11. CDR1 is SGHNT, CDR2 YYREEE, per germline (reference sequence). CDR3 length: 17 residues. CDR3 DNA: TGTGCCAGCAGCATAGGACTAGCGGGGGCAATCGGTGAGACCCAGTACTTC. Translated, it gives CASSIGLAGAIGETQYF.

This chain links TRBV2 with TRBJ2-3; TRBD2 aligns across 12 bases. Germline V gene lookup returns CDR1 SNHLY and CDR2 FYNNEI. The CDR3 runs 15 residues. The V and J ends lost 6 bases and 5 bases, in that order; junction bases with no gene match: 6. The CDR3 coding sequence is TGTGCCAGCAGGGTGACTAGCGGGGGAGAAGATACGCAGTATTTT. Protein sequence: CASRVTSGGEDTQYF.

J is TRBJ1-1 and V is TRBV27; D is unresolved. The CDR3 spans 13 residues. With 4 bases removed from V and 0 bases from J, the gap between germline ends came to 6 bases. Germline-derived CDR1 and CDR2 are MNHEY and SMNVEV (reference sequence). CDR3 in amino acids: CASSSILNTEAFF. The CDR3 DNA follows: TGTGCCAGCAGTTCAATACTGAACACTGAAGCTTTCTTT.

CDR3 amino acids: CASSLGPLGFGNTIYF. CDR3 nucleotide sequence: TGTGCCAGCAGCTTGGGGCCATTGGGGTTTGGAAACACCATATATTTT. The rearrangement uses TRBV5-4 and TRBJ1-3; D gene ambiguous. From germline, CDR1 is SGHNT and CDR2 YYREEE (reference sequence). CDR3 length: 16 residues. Trimming removed 0 bases from V and 3 bases from J, with 13 bases in between.

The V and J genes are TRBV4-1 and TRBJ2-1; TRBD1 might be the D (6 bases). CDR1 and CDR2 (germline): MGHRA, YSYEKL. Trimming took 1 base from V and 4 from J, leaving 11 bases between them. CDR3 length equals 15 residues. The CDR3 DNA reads TGCGCCAGCAGCCAAGCCGGGACACCTTACAATGAGCAGTTCTTC. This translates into CASSQAGTPYNEQFF.

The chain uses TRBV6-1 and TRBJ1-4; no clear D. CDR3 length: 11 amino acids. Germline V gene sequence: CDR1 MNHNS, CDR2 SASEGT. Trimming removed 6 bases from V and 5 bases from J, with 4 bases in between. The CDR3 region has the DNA TGTGCCAGCAGGGAGAATGAAAAACTGTTTTTT. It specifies CASRENEKLFF.